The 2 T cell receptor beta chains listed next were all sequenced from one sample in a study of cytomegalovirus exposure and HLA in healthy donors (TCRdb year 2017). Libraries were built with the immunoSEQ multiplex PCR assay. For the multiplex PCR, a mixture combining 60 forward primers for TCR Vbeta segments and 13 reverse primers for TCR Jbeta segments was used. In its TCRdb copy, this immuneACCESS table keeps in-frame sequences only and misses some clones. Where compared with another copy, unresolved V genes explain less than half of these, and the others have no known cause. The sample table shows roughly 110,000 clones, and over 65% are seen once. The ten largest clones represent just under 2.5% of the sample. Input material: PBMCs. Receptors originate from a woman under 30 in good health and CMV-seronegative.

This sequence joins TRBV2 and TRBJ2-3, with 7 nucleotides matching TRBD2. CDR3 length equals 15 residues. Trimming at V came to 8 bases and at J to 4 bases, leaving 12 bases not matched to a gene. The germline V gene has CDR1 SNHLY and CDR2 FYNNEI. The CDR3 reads CASPLGRGWADTQYF. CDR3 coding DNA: TGTGCCAGCCCTCTTGGGCGGGGGTGGGCAGATACGCAGTATTTT.

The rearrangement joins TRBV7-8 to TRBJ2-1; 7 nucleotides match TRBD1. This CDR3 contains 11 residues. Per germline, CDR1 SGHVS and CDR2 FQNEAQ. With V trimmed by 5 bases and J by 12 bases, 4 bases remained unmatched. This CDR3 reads CASSIRQGQFF. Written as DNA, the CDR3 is TGTGCCAGCAGCATACGACAGGGGCAGTTCTTC.